These 25 T cell receptor beta chains came from one sample sequenced in a study of T cell changes during pregnancy in multiple sclerosis. The table came from immunoSEQ multiplex PCR; TCRdb's copy has only in-frame clones and leaves some out. This sample has under 60,000 clones, with 92% found just once. This specimen consisted of CD4+ T cells from peripheral blood mononuclear cells, obtained after pregnancy. The receptors come from a female donor with multiple sclerosis, enrolled in a pregnancy study.

The chain employs TRBV14 and TRBJ2-1; 12 nucleotides agree with TRBD2. Germline V gene data show CDR1 as SGHDN and CDR2 as FVKESK. CDR3 length equals 16 residues. The junction had 3 bases not matched to a gene; V was cut back by 3 bases and J by 3 bases. CDR3 sequence (DNA): TGTGCCAGCAGCCAGAGACTAGCGGGAGACTACAATGAGCAGTTCTTC. Its translation is CASSQRLAGDYNEQFF.

The chain combines TRBV9 with TRBJ2-2; TRBD1 might be the D (5 bases). V was trimmed by 4 bases and J by 3 bases, leaving 13 bases between them. Germline CDR1 and CDR2: SGDLS and YYNGEE. The CDR3 loop spans 15 amino acids. The chain's CDR3 is CASSPSGIHTGELFF. DNA for the CDR3: TGTGCCAGCAGCCCTTCAGGGATTCACACCGGGGAGCTGTTTTTT. Complete variable domain (other parts from reference TRBV9 and TRBJ2-2): DSGVTQTPKHLITATGQRVTLRCSPRSGDLSVYWYQQSLDQGLQFLIQYYNGEERAKGNILERFSAQQFPDLHSELNLSSLELGDSALYFCASSPSGIHTGELFFGEGSRLTVL.

This sequence joins TRBV7-3 and TRBJ2-2; 8 bases map to TRBD1. This CDR3 contains 15 residues. The germline CDR1 and CDR2 sequences are SGHTA and FQGTGA. V dropped 2 bases and J dropped 5; count of bases not matched to a gene: 4. The CDR3 is CASSLAGGRTGELFF. CDR3 in DNA: TGTGCCAGCAGCTTAGCAGGGGGCCGTACCGGGGAGCTGTTTTTT.

The chain combines TRBV15 with TRBJ1-2; 7 positions agree with TRBD1. With V trimmed by 0 bases and J by 0 bases, 4 bases remained unmatched. In germline, CDR1 is LNHNV, CDR2 YYDKDF (reference sequence). CDR3 length: 16 amino acids. CDR3 sequence (DNA): TGTGCCACCAGCAGAGAATCACAGGGGACTAACTATGGCTACACCTTC. Its translation: CATSRESQGTNYGYTF.

This chain joins TRBV19 and TRBJ2-3; D remains ambiguous. The germline V gene has CDR1 LNHDA and CDR2 SQIVND (reference sequence). The CDR3 is 11 amino acids. Trimming took 6 bases from V and 3 from J, leaving 4 bases between them. CDR3 residues: CASSRTDTQYF. The CDR3 nucleotides are TGTGCCAGTAGCCGGACAGATACGCAGTATTTT.

The chain carries TRBV7-4 and TRBJ2-7; perhaps TRBD2 as D (6 bases). The V end lost 4 bases, the J end lost 6 bases, and 28 bases lay between the germline ends. Germline V CDR1 and CDR2: SGHVT, SQSDAQ. CDR3 size: 18 residues. In nucleotides, the CDR3 is TGTGCCAGCAGCTCGGGAGAGGGAGGCCCAGGGCATGGGAGCGAGCAGTACTTC. Its translation: CASSSGEGGPGHGSEQYF.

This sequence joins TRBV11-2 and TRBJ2-7; TRBD2 matches 13 bases. V gave up 5 bases and J gave up 6 bases; unmatched junction bases: 10. The CDR3 has 16 amino acids. In germline, CDR1 is SGHAT, CDR2 FQNNGV. CDR3 DNA sequence: TGTGCCAGCAGCCGCGCTTGGACTAGCGGGAGTAGCGAGCAGTACTTC. This sequence encodes CASSRAWTSGSSEQYF. The whole variable domain, remainder taken from reference TRBV11-2 and TRBJ2-7, is EAGVAQSPRYKIIEKRQSVAFWCNPISGHATLYWYQQILGQGPKLLIQFQNNGVVDDSQLPKDRFSAERLKGVDSTLKIQPAKLEDSAVYLCASSRAWTSGSSEQYFGPGTRLTVT.

The rearrangement links TRBV27 to TRBJ1-1, with 10 nucleotides matching TRBD1. CDR1 and CDR2 from the germline V gene are MNHEY and SMNVEV (reference sequence). V shed 6 bases and J 0 bases; nucleotides not matched to a gene: 10. The CDR3 contains 17 residues. CDR3 protein: CASRPGQGNILNTEAFF. DNA for the CDR3: TGTGCCAGCAGACCGGGACAGGGGAATATTTTGAACACTGAAGCTTTCTTT.

This sequence joins TRBV7-9 and TRBJ2-2; D possibly corresponds to TRBD2 (7 bases). Trimming cost V 0 bases and J 3 bases, with 14 bases left between them. This CDR3 has 17 amino acids. CDR1 is SEHNR and CDR2 is FQNEAQ in the germline V gene (reference sequence). CDR3 DNA sequence: TGTGCCAGCAGCTTAGCCGAATTAGGGGGGGACACCGGGGAGCTGTTTTTT. Residues: CASSLAELGGDTGELFF.

The chain combines TRBV2 with TRBJ1-1; 10 bases fit TRBD1. Germline V gene lookup returns CDR1 SNHLY and CDR2 FYNNEI. This CDR3 comprises 15 residues. The ends lost 3 bases at V and 10 bases at J; junction bases unmatched: 11. CDR3: CASSDLTGGFIGAFF. For the CDR3, the DNA is TGTGCCAGCAGTGATCTGACAGGGGGCTTCATCGGAGCTTTCTTT.

The J gene is TRBJ2-7, the V gene TRBV5-4; 12 nucleotides align to TRBD2. CDR1 and CDR2 from the germline V gene are SGHNT and YYREEE (reference sequence). The CDR3 spans 17 residues. Germline trimming cut 4 bases from V and 2 bases from J; bases unmatched to any gene: 10. The CDR3 coding sequence is TGTGCCAGCAGCCAAGGTACGACTAGCGGGAGTACCTACGAGCAGTACTTC. The encoded protein is CASSQGTTSGSTYEQYF.

CDR3 region: CASSHPGQVYNEQFF. In DNA, the CDR3 is TGCGCCAGCAGCCACCCGGGACAGGTTTACAATGAGCAGTTCTTC. The rearrangement joins TRBV10-2 to TRBJ2-1; 8 bases align to TRBD1. The CDR3 sequence is 15 residues long. The J segment lost 4 bases and the V segment lost 6 bases, leaving 8 bases of the junction unmatched. Looked up from germline, CDR1 is WSHSY and CDR2 is SAAADI.

This chain links TRBV7-2 with TRBJ1-5; 10 nucleotides line up with TRBD1. The CDR3 covers 16 residues. CDR1 and CDR2 (germline): SGHTA, FQGNSA. The junction had 9 bases not matched to a gene; V was cut back by 4 bases and J by 6 bases. The CDR3 DNA follows: TGTGCCAGCAGCTCTCGGGGAGGACAGGGGGGTCAGCCCCAGCATTTT. Translation: CASSSRGGQGGQPQHF.

This CDR3 reads CASSVRDRGSNEKLFF. CDR3 sequence (DNA): TGTGCCAGCAGCGTACGGGACAGGGGTTCTAATGAAAAACTGTTTTTT. This chain links TRBV9 with TRBJ1-4, with 10 bases lining up with TRBD1. The CDR3 spans 16 residues. J was trimmed by 3 bases and V by 1 base; bases with no gene match: 3. Looked up from germline, CDR1 is SGDLS and CDR2 is YYNGEE.

This chain connects TRBV7-9 to TRBJ2-1; D ambiguous. V was shortened by 0 bases and J by 7 bases, with 10 bases between the two germline ends. CDR3 length: 14 amino acids. Germline V gene lookup returns CDR1 SEHNR and CDR2 FQNEAQ (reference sequence). CDR3 in DNA: TGTGCCAGCAGCTTAGCTAGCCTCAATAATGAGCAGTTCTTC. Amino acids: CASSLASLNNEQFF.

CDR3 bases: TGTGCCAGCAGTGGGGACAGCAGAGAGACCCAGTACTTC. Translating gives CASSGDSRETQYF. The rearrangement joins TRBV2 to TRBJ2-5, with 7 bases matching TRBD1. Germline V gene data show CDR1 as SNHLY and CDR2 as FYNNEI. This CDR3 contains 13 residues. Trimming at V came to 4 bases and at J to 4 bases, leaving 3 bases not matched to a gene.

The J gene is TRBJ1-2, the V gene TRBV19; a possible D gene is TRBD1 (5 bases). With 7 bases removed from V and 7 bases from J, the gap between germline ends came to 13 bases. There are 12 residues in the CDR3. CDR1 and CDR2 from the germline V gene are LNHDA and SQIVND (reference sequence). CDR3 coding DNA: TGTGCCAGTACTACCAGGGTAGGTGGCTACACCTTC. This encodes CASTTRVGGYTF. Filled out from reference TRBV19 and TRBJ1-2, the complete variable domain reads DGGITQSPKYLFRKEGQNVTLSCEQNLNHDAMYWYRQDPGQGLRLIYYSQIVNDFQKGDIAEGYSVSREKKESFPLTVTSAQKNPTAFYLCASTTRVGGYTFGSGTRLTVV.

The chain is built from TRBV28 and TRBJ1-2; 7 bases match TRBD1. CDR3 length: 12 residues. Germline trimming cut 6 bases from V and 8 bases from J; bases unmatched to any gene: 6. CDR1 MDHEN and CDR2 SYDVKM come from the germline V gene. The CDR3 region has the DNA TGTGCCAGCAGGACAGGGATAGGGGGCTACACCTTC. Its protein is CASRTGIGGYTF.

The V gene is TRBV20-1, the J gene TRBJ2-5, with D possibly TRBD2 on 6 matching bases. This CDR3 contains 11 residues. Germline CDR1 is DFQATT and CDR2 is SNEGSKA (reference sequence). Here the CDR3 reads CRAGTFETQYF. CDR3 sequence (DNA): TGCAGAGCCGGGACTTTCGAGACCCAGTACTTC.

The V and J genes are TRBV6-4 and TRBJ1-1; tentative D call: TRBD1 (6 bases). Germline CDR1 and CDR2: MRHNA and SNTAGT. The CDR3 sequence is 13 residues long. V was shortened by 4 bases and J by 5 bases, with 11 bases between the two germline ends. In DNA, the CDR3 is TGTGCCAGCAGTGCCTCAACAGGGACTGAAGCTTTCTTT. It specifies CASSASTGTEAFF.

This clone was picked up a small number of times. V usage is TRBV7-2 and J usage is TRBJ2-1; 7 bases map to TRBD2. After removal of 0 bases from V and 4 bases from J, the junction contained 3 bases not matched to a gene. CDR1 and CDR2 from the germline V gene are SGHTA and FQGNSA. This CDR3 has 15 residues. CDR3 region: CASSLATSLYNEQFF. CDR3 DNA: TGTGCCAGCAGCTTAGCGACTAGCCTTTACAATGAGCAGTTCTTC.

The chain couples TRBV14 to TRBJ2-3, with 7 positions matching TRBD1. CDR1 is SGHDN and CDR2 is FVKESK in the germline V gene. The V and J ends lost 4 bases and 4 bases, in that order; junction bases with no gene match: 8. This CDR3 is built from 15 residues. CDR3: CASSRVTGTADTQYF. The CDR3 coding sequence is TGTGCCAGCAGCCGCGTGACAGGGACGGCAGATACGCAGTATTTT.

The chain joins TRBV15 to TRBJ1-5, with D perhaps matching TRBD1 (5 bases). The germline V gene encodes CDR1 LNHNV and CDR2 YYDKDF (reference sequence). Between the trimmed V and J ends, which lost 3 bases and 4 bases, there was a span of 25 bases. This CDR3 is 19 amino acids long. The DNA for the CDR3 is TGTGCCACCAGCAGCAGATCCGGGGCCGGGGGGATAGGGAATCAGCCCCAGCATTTT. Its protein is CATSSRSGAGGIGNQPQHF.

The V call is TRBV27, the J call TRBJ1-1, with TRBD1 matching 8 bases. The CDR3 is made up of 16 amino acids. Looked up from germline, CDR1 is MNHEY and CDR2 is SMNVEV (reference sequence). V dropped 10 bases and J dropped 3; count of bases not matched to a gene: 16. The CDR3 is CATRGQGAVGYTEAFF. The CDR3 nucleotides read TGTGCCACCAGGGGGCAGGGGGCGGTTGGGTACACTGAAGCTTTCTTT.

The chain carries TRBV7-2 and TRBJ2-3; D possibly corresponds to TRBD2 (6 bases). Germline lookup yields CDR1 SGHTA and CDR2 FQGNSA. CDR3 length: 15 residues. Trimming left V 4 bases short and J 2 bases short, with 13 bases between. DNA of the CDR3: TGTGCCAGCAGCTCCATTCGGGACTTCACAGATACGCAGTATTTT. Translated, it gives CASSSIRDFTDTQYF. The full variable domain, with the rest looked up from reference TRBV7-2 and TRBJ2-3, is GAGVSQSPSNKVTEKGKDVELRCDPISGHTALYWYRQSLGQGLEFLIYFQGNSAPDKSGLPSDRFSAERTGGSVSTLTIQRTQQEDSAVYLCASSSIRDFTDTQYFGPGTRLTVL.